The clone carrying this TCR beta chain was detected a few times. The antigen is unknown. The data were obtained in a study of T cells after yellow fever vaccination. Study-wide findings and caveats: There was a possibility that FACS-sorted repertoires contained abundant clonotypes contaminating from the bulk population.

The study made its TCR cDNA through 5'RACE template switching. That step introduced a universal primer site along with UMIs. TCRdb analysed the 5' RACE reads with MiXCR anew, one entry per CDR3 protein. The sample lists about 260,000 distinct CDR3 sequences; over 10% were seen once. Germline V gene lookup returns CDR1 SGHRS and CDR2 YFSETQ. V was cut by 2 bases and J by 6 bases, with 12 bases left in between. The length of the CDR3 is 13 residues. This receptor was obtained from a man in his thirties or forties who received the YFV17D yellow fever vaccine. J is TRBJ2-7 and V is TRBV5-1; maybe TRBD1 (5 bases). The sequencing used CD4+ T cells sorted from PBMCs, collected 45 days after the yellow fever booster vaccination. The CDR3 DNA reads TGCGCCAGCAGCTTTGACAGCGCCGGCGAGCAGTACTTC. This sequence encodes CASSFDSAGEQYF.